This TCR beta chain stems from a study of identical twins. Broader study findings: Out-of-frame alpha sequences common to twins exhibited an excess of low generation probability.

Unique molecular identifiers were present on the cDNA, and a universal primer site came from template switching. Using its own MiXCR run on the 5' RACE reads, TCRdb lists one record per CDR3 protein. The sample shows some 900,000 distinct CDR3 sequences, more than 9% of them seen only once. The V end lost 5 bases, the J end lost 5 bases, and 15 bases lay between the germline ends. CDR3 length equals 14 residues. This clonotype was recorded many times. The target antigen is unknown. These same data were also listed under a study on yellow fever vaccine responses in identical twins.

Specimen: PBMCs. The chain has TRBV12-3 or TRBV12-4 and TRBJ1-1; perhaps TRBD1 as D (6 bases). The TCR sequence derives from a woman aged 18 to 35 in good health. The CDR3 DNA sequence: TGTGCCAGCAGTGCCCTCAGGGGCAAAACTGAAGCTTTCTTT. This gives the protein CASSALRGKTEAFF.